A single sample is the source of the 23 T cell receptor beta chains below, sequenced in a study of Graves' ophthalmopathy and Graves' hyperthyroidism. Amplified material comprised TCR beta CDR3 regions derived from RNA transcripts. HTBI-primed first-round RT-PCR preceded second-round multiplex PCR. TCRdb fed the multiplex PCR reads into MiXCR, producing one record per CDR3 protein. The sample shows fewer than 350,000 distinct CDR3 sequences, 17% of them seen only once. The specimen was peripheral blood. The receptors stem from an adult man with Graves' ophthalmopathy.

This clonotype was counted many times. This sequence joins TRBV4-2 and TRBJ2-5; 11 nucleotides line up with TRBD2. Unmatched junction bases numbered 12, after V lost 5 bases and J lost 7 bases. Per the germline V gene, CDR1 is LGHNA and CDR2 is YNFKEQ. The CDR3 runs 16 residues. The CDR3 loop reads CASSSGLAAPRGTQYF. For the CDR3, the DNA is TGTGCCAGCAGCTCGGGACTAGCGGCGCCCAGGGGGACCCAGTACTTC.

Many counts were recorded for this clonotype. The J gene is TRBJ1-1, the V gene TRBV7-2; D unclear. The germline V gene has CDR1 SGHTA and CDR2 FQGNSA. The germline V and J ends were trimmed by 6 bases and 4 bases, with 12 bases remaining between them. The CDR3 sequence is 13 residues long. As DNA, the CDR3 is TGTGCCAGCAGAAGGACTACGGGCACTGAAGCTTTCTTT. It is translated as CASRRTTGTEAFF.

In its sample, this clonotype was seen many times. The J gene is TRBJ2-7, the V gene TRBV6-1, with D possibly TRBD1 on 5 matching bases. Trimming cost V 6 bases and J 1 base, with 16 bases left between them. The CDR3 is 15 residues long. Germline V gives CDR1 MNHNS, CDR2 SASEGT. The DNA for the CDR3 is TGTGCCAGCAGCAAAGTAGGGGAAAGGTCCTACGAGCAGTACTTC. Its translation is CASSKVGERSYEQYF.

This clonotype was observed at least ten times. The gene calls are TRBV3-1 and TRBJ2-5; 8 bases map to TRBD1. The junction had 9 bases not matched to a gene; V was cut back by 1 base and J by 5 bases. Germline V gives CDR1 LGHDT, CDR2 YNNKEL (reference sequence). This CDR3 has 16 residues. The CDR3 DNA sequence: TGTGCCAGCAGCCAAGGAGGACAGGGACAATCGGAGACCCAGTACTTC. Its translation: CASSQGGQGQSETQYF.

This chain joins TRBV30 and TRBJ2-6; D gene uncertain. This CDR3 is 14 amino acids long. V gave up 4 bases and J gave up 1 base, with 8 bases separating them. Germline assignment: CDR1 GTSNPN and CDR2 SVGIG (reference sequence). DNA for the CDR3: TGTGCCTGGACCCCGGGTTCTGGGGCCAACGTCCTGACTTTC. Amino acids: CAWTPGSGANVLTF.

This clonotype was detected ten times or more. The chain employs TRBV20-1 and TRBJ2-5; TRBD1 might be the D (5 bases). Germline V lookup: CDR1 DFQATT, CDR2 SNEGSKA (reference sequence). CDR3 size: 14 residues. V lost 1 base and J 1 base, leaving 10 bases between the germline ends. This CDR3 reads CSARGQSAQETQYF. The CDR3 DNA sequence: TGCAGTGCTAGAGGACAGTCCGCCCAAGAGACCCAGTACTTC.

The table lists this clonotype with many counts. The V call is TRBV6-4, the J call TRBJ1-1; D is ambiguous. The CDR3 spans 13 residues. The germline CDR1 and CDR2 sequences are MRHNA and SNTAGT. Trimming removed 8 bases from V and 3 bases from J, with 13 bases in between. CDR3 DNA sequence: TGTGCCAGCGGACTGTCCGCGGACACTGAAGCTTTCTTT. Translated, it gives CASGLSADTEAFF.

This clonotype was detected many times. The V call is TRBV3-1, the J call TRBJ1-6, with D uncertain. The CDR3 has 17 amino acids. Germline V gene data show CDR1 as LGHDT and CDR2 as YNNKEL (reference sequence). The V end lost 4 bases, the J end lost 3 bases, and 16 bases lay between the germline ends. The CDR3 DNA sequence: TGTGCCAGCAGCCGAGGCGTTCAGGCTGTCTATAATTCACCCCTCCACTTT. Residues: CASSRGVQAVYNSPLHF.

This clonotype was counted many times. The rearrangement links TRBV5-1 to TRBJ2-2, with D unclear. The CDR3 spans 14 residues. CDR1 and CDR2 from the germline V gene are SGHRS and YFSETQ. The germline V and J ends were trimmed by 0 bases and 4 bases, with 7 bases remaining between them. The CDR3 region is CASSLGQSTGELFF. CDR3 nucleotide sequence: TGCGCCAGCAGCTTGGGGCAGTCCACCGGGGAGCTGTTTTTT.

Ten or more counts support this clonotype. CDR3 in DNA: TGCAGTGCTAGAGTGGCCAGCTATGGCTACACCTTC. This sequence encodes CSARVASYGYTF. The genes are TRBV20-1 and TRBJ1-2; D gene unclear. Germline loops: CDR1 DFQATT, CDR2 SNEGSKA (reference sequence). V lost 1 base and J 4 bases, leaving 7 bases between the germline ends. The CDR3 is 12 amino acids.

In its sample, this clonotype was seen many times. The chain employs TRBV6-2 or TRBV6-3 and TRBJ2-5; 11 bases match TRBD2. This CDR3 has 15 residues. J gave up 4 bases and V 7 bases, and 8 bases lay outside the gene matches. From germline, CDR1 is MNHEY and CDR2 SVGEGT. DNA of the CDR3: TGTGCCAGCACCCAACTAGCGGGAGCTTTAGAGACCCAGTACTTC. This translates into CASTQLAGALETQYF.

This clonotype has ten or more counts. CDR3 sequence reads: CASSVEVAYEQYF. The DNA of the CDR3 is TGTGCCAGCAGTGTTGAGGTCGCCTACGAGCAGTACTTC. This chain connects TRBV2 to TRBJ2-7; D is ambiguous. The germline gives CDR1 SNHLY, CDR2 FYNNEI. Trimming stripped 4 bases from V and 2 bases from J, with 9 bases between. The CDR3 sequence is 13 residues long.

With respect to this clonotype: One end of the junction does not line up with germline, which may come from a read error. The chain employs TRBV6-2 or TRBV6-3 and TRBJ1-2, with D uncertain. CDR3 size: 12 residues. The germline gives CDR1 MNHEY, CDR2 SVGEGT. CDR3: CASKAGNYGYSF. CDR3 bases: TGTGCCAGCAAGGCTGGAAACTATGGCTACAGCTTC.

This clonotype was seen repeatedly, ten times or more. CDR3 bases: TGTGCCTGCAAGGGGCCCCTAAACACCGGGGAGCTGTTTTTT. It encodes CACKGPLNTGELFF. The chain is built from TRBV30 and TRBJ2-2, with D possibly matching TRBD1 (5 bases). This CDR3 spans 14 amino acids. CDR1 GTSNPN and CDR2 SVGIG come from the germline V gene (reference sequence). V was clipped by 6 bases and J by 2 bases, with 13 bases between them.

This clonotype has a count of ten or more. This chain links TRBV27 with TRBJ1-2, with 9 positions matching TRBD1. V dropped 4 bases and J dropped 7; count of bases not matched to a gene: 4. Germline CDR1 and CDR2: MNHEY and SMNVEV (reference sequence). This CDR3 spans 13 amino acids. CDR3 in amino acids: CASSSQGALGYTF. The CDR3 coding sequence is TGTGCCAGCAGTTCACAGGGGGCGCTTGGCTACACCTTC.

This clonotype has ten or more counts. This rearrangement joins TRBV30 to TRBJ2-2; D call uncertain. Trimming removed 3 bases from V and 3 bases from J, with 5 bases in between. The CDR3 extends over 12 amino acids. Germline assignment: CDR1 GTSNPN and CDR2 SVGIG (reference sequence). CDR3 DNA: TGTGCCTGGAGAGGTGACACCGGGGAGCTGTTTTTT. Encoded protein: CAWRGDTGELFF.

The chain joins TRBV20-1 to TRBJ1-2; possible D gene TRBD1, 6 bases. V lost 3 bases to trimming and J lost 7 bases, with 15 bases between them. The CDR3 consists of 13 residues. In germline, CDR1 is DFQATT, CDR2 SNEGSKA (reference sequence). The CDR3 nucleotides read TGCAGTGCTAGCAATTCCCTAGGGGGTGGCTACACCTTC. Translation gives CSASNSLGGGYTF.

This clonotype appeared a few times. The chain has TRBV20-1 and TRBJ1-5, with TRBD1 as a possible D gene (5 bases). The CDR3 runs 12 residues. V lost 4 bases and J 4 bases, leaving 8 bases between the germline ends. The germline V gene has CDR1 DFQATT and CDR2 SNEGSKA (reference sequence). The CDR3 loop is CSANDRNQPQHF. The CDR3 DNA reads as TGCAGTGCTAACGACAGAAATCAGCCCCAGCATTTT.

To note about this clonotype: No conserved phenylalanine or tryptophan is present at the end of the CDR3, so a read error is the likely explanation. The chain combines TRBV6-2 or TRBV6-3 with TRBJ2-7, with TRBD2 matching over 8 bases. Germline V gene lookup returns CDR1 MNHEY and CDR2 SVGEGT. The CDR3 runs to 14 residues. V dropped 4 bases and J dropped 4; count of bases not matched to a gene: 6. The CDR3 sequence: CASSSSGRAYEQYI. CDR3 bases: TGTGCCAGCAGTTCCAGCGGGAGAGCGTACGAGCAGTACATC.

This clonotype has at least ten counts. V usage is TRBV7-2 and J usage is TRBJ2-5; no clear D. The CDR3 consists of 14 residues. Trimming removed 1 base at V and 1 base at J, with 7 bases between. Germline loops: CDR1 SGHTA, CDR2 FQGNSA. CDR3 region: CASSLGTSQETQYF. CDR3 coding DNA: TGTGCCAGCAGCTTAGGGACCAGCCAAGAGACCCAGTACTTC.

Ten or more counts support this clonotype. The chain employs TRBV25-1 and TRBJ1-1; D uncertain. This CDR3 spans 14 amino acids. Germline CDR1 is MGHDK and CDR2 is SYGVNS. V lost 5 bases and J lost 3, with 13 bases in between. DNA of the CDR3: TGTGCCAGCAGTTCGGACCTGAGGGACACTGAAGCTTTCTTT. It encodes CASSSDLRDTEAFF.

In this sample, this clonotype turned up a few times. Given a much more abundant clone one base away, this may be a read error. The genes are TRBV30 and TRBJ2-7, with a weak D call TRBD2 (6 bases). The CDR3 is 13 residues long. CDR1 and CDR2 (germline): GTSNPN, SVGIG (reference sequence). This chain's CDR3 is CARSVSGSYEQYF. The CDR3 region has the DNA TGTGCCCGGAGTGTTAGCGGCTCCTACGAGCAGTACTTC. The variable domain in full, completed from reference TRBV30 and TRBJ2-7, reads SQTIHQWPATLVQPVGSPLSLECTVEGTSNPNLYWYRQAAGRGLQLLFYSVGIGQISSEVPQNLSASRPQDRQFILSSKKLLLSDSGFYLCARSVSGSYEQYFGPGTRLTVT.

This clonotype was counted ten times or more. V and J are TRBV12-3 or TRBV12-4 and TRBJ1-1; TRBD1 might be the D (5 bases). The CDR3 totals 14 residues. V lost 5 bases and J lost 8, with 18 bases in between. As DNA, the CDR3 is TGTGCCAGCAGTCTAAGCGGGGGGAACGCGGAAGCTTTCTTT. It is translated as CASSLSGGNAEAFF.